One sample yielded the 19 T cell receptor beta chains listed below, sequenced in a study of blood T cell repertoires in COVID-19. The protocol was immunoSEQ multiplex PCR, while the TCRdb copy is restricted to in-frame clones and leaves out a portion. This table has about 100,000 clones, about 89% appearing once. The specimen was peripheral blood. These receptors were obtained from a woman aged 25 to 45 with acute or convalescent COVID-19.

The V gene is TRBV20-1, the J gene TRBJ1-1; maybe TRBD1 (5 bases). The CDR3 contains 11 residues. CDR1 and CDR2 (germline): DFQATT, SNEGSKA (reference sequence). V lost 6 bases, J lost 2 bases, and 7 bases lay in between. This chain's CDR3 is CSAGRNTEAFF. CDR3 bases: TGCAGTGCGGGGCGAAACACTGAAGCTTTCTTT.

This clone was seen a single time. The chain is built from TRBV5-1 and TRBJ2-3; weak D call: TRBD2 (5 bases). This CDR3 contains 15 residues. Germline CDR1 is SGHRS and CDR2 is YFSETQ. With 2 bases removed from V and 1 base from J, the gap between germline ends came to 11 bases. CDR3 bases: TGCGCCAGCAGCTTTCTAGCTGCAGGCACAGATACGCAGTATTTT. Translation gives CASSFLAAGTDTQYF.

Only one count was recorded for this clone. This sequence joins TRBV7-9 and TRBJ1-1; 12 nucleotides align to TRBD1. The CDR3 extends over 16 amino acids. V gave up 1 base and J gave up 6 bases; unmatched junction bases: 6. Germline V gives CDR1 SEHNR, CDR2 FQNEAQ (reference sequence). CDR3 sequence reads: CASSLVGGTGGPEAFF. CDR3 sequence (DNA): TGTGCCAGCAGCTTAGTGGGCGGGACAGGGGGCCCTGAAGCTTTCTTT.

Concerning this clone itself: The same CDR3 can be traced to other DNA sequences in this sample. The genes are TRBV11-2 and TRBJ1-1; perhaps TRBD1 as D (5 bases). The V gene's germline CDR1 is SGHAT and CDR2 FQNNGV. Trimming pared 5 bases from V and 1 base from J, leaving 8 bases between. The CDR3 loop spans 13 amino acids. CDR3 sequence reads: CASSLGGNTEAFF. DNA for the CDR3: TGTGCCAGCAGCCTCGGGGGGAACACTGAAGCTTTCTTT. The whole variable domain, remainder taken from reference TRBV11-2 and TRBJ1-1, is EAGVAQSPRYKIIEKRQSVAFWCNPISGHATLYWYQQILGQGPKLLIQFQNNGVVDDSQLPKDRFSAERLKGVDSTLKIQPAKLEDSAVYLCASSLGGNTEAFFGQGTRLTVV.

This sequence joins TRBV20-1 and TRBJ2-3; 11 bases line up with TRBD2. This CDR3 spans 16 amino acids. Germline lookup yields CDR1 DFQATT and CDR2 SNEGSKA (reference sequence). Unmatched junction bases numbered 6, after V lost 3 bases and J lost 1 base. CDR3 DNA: TGCAGTGCTAGTCGGCTAGCGGGGGGAGGCACAGATACGCAGTATTTT. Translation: CSASRLAGGGTDTQYF.

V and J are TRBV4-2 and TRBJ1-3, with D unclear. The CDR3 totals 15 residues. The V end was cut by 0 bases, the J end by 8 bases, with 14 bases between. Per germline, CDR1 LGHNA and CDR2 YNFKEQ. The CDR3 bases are TGTGCCAGCAGCCAAGAACGAGCGGGGTGGGACACCATATATTTT. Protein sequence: CASSQERAGWDTIYF.

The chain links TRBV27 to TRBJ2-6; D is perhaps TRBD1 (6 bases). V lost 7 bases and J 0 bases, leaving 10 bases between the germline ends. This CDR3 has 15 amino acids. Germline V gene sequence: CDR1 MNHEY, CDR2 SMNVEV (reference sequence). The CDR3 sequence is CASTQGSSGANVLTF. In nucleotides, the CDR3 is TGTGCCAGCACCCAGGGGAGCTCTGGGGCCAACGTCCTGACTTTC.

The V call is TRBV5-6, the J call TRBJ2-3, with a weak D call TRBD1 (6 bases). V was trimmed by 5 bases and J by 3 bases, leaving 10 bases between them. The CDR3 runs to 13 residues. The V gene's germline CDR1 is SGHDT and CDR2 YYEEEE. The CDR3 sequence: CASSYRETDTQYF. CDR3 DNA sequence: TGTGCCAGCAGTTACAGGGAGACAGATACGCAGTATTTT.

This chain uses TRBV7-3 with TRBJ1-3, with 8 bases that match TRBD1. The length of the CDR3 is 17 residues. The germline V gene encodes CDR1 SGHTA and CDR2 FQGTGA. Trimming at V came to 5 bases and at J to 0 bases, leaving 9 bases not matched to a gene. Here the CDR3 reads CASSNGQGTTSGNTIYF. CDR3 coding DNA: TGTGCCAGCAGCAACGGACAGGGCACTACCTCTGGAAACACCATATATTTT.

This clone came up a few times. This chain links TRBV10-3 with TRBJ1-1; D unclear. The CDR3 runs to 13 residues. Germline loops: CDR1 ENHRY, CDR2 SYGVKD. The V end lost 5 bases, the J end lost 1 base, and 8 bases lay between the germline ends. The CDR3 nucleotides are TGTGCCATCAGTACAAATAAGAACACTGAAGCTTTCTTT. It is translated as CAISTNKNTEAFF.

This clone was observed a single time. As DNA, the CDR3 is TGTGCCACCAGTGTCCATAGCGGGGGCTACAATGAGCAGTTCTTC. Translated, it gives CATSVHSGGYNEQFF. The V call is TRBV24-1, the J call TRBJ2-1; 9 bases agree with TRBD2. V trimming: 5 bases; J trimming: 3 bases; junction bases outside the gene matches: 4. Per the germline V gene, CDR1 is KGHDR and CDR2 is SFDVKD. The CDR3 consists of 15 residues.

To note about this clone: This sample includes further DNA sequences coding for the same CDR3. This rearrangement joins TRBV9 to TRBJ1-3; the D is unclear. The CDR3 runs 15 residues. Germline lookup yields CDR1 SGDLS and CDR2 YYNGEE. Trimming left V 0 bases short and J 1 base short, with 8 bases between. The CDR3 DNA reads TGTGCCAGCAGCGTAGGGGCCGGATCTGGAAACACCATATATTTT. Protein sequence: CASSVGAGSGNTIYF.

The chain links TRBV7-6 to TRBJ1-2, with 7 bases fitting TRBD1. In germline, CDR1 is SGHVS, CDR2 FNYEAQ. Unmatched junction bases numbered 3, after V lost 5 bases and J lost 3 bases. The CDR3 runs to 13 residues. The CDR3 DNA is TGTGCCAGCAGCGCGGGACAGTACTATGGCTACACCTTC. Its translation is CASSAGQYYGYTF.

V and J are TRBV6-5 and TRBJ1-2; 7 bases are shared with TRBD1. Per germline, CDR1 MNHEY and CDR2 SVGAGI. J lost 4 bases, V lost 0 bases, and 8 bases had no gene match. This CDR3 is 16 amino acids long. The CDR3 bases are TGTGCCAGCAGTTACTCGACGACAGGGAGTTTCTATGGCTACACCTTC. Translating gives CASSYSTTGSFYGYTF.

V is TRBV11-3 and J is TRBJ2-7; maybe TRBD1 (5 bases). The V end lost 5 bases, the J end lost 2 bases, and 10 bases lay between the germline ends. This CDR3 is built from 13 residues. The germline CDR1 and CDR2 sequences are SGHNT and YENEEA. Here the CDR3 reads CASSGRTTYEQYF. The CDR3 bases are TGTGCCAGCAGCGGACGGACAACCTACGAGCAGTACTTC.

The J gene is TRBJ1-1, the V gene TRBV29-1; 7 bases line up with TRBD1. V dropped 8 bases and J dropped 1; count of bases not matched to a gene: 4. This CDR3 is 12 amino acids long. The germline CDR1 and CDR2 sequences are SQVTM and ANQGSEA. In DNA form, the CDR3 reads TGCAGCACTACAGGGGAGAACACTGAAGCTTTCTTT. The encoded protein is CSTTGENTEAFF.

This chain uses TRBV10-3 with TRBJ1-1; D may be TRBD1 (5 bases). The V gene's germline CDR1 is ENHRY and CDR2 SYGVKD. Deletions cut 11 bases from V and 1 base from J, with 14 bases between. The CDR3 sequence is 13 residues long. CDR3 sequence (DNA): TGTGCCCTCCGGCCTGGACAGAACACTGAAGCTTTCTTT. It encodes CALRPGQNTEAFF.

The CDR3 nucleotides are TGTGCCAGTAGTATAGAGATCGGGAATGAAAAACTGTTTTTT. It yields the protein CASSIEIGNEKLFF. The chain links TRBV19 to TRBJ1-4; D not certain. The CDR3 loop spans 14 amino acids. V lost 0 bases and J lost 5, with 7 bases in between. From germline, CDR1 is LNHDA and CDR2 SQIVND (reference sequence). Based on the CDR3 plus reference TRBV19 and TRBJ1-4, the full variable domain is DGGITQSPKYLFRKEGQNVTLSCEQNLNHDAMYWYRQDPGQGLRLIYYSQIVNDFQKGDIAEGYSVSREKKESFPLTVTSAQKNPTAFYLCASSIEIGNEKLFFGSGTQLSVL.

This CDR3 is CASSLSGTSGGHQETQYF. The CDR3 region has the DNA TGTGCCAGCAGCTTAAGTGGGACTAGCGGGGGGCACCAAGAGACCCAGTACTTC. The chain joins TRBV11-3 to TRBJ2-5; 15 bases line up with TRBD2. The V segment lost 2 bases and the J segment 0 bases; nucleotides outside the gene matches: 4. CDR1 and CDR2 from the germline V gene are SGHNT and YENEEA. This CDR3 is built from 18 residues.